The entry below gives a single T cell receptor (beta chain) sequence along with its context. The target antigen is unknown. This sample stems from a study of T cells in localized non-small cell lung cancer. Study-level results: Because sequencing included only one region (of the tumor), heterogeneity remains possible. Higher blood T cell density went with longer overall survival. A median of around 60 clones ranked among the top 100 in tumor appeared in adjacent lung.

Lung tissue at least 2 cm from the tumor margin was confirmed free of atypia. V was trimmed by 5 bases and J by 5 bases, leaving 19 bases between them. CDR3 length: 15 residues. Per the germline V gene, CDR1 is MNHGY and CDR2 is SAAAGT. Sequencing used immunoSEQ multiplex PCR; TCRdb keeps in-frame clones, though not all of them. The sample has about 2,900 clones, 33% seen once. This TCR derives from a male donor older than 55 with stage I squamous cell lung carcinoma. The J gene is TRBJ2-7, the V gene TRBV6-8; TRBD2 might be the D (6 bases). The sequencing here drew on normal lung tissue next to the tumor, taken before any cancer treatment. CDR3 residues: CASSPPTGRSHEQYF. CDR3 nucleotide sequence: TGTGCCAGCAGTCCCCCGACCGGGAGATCTCACGAGCAGTACTTC.